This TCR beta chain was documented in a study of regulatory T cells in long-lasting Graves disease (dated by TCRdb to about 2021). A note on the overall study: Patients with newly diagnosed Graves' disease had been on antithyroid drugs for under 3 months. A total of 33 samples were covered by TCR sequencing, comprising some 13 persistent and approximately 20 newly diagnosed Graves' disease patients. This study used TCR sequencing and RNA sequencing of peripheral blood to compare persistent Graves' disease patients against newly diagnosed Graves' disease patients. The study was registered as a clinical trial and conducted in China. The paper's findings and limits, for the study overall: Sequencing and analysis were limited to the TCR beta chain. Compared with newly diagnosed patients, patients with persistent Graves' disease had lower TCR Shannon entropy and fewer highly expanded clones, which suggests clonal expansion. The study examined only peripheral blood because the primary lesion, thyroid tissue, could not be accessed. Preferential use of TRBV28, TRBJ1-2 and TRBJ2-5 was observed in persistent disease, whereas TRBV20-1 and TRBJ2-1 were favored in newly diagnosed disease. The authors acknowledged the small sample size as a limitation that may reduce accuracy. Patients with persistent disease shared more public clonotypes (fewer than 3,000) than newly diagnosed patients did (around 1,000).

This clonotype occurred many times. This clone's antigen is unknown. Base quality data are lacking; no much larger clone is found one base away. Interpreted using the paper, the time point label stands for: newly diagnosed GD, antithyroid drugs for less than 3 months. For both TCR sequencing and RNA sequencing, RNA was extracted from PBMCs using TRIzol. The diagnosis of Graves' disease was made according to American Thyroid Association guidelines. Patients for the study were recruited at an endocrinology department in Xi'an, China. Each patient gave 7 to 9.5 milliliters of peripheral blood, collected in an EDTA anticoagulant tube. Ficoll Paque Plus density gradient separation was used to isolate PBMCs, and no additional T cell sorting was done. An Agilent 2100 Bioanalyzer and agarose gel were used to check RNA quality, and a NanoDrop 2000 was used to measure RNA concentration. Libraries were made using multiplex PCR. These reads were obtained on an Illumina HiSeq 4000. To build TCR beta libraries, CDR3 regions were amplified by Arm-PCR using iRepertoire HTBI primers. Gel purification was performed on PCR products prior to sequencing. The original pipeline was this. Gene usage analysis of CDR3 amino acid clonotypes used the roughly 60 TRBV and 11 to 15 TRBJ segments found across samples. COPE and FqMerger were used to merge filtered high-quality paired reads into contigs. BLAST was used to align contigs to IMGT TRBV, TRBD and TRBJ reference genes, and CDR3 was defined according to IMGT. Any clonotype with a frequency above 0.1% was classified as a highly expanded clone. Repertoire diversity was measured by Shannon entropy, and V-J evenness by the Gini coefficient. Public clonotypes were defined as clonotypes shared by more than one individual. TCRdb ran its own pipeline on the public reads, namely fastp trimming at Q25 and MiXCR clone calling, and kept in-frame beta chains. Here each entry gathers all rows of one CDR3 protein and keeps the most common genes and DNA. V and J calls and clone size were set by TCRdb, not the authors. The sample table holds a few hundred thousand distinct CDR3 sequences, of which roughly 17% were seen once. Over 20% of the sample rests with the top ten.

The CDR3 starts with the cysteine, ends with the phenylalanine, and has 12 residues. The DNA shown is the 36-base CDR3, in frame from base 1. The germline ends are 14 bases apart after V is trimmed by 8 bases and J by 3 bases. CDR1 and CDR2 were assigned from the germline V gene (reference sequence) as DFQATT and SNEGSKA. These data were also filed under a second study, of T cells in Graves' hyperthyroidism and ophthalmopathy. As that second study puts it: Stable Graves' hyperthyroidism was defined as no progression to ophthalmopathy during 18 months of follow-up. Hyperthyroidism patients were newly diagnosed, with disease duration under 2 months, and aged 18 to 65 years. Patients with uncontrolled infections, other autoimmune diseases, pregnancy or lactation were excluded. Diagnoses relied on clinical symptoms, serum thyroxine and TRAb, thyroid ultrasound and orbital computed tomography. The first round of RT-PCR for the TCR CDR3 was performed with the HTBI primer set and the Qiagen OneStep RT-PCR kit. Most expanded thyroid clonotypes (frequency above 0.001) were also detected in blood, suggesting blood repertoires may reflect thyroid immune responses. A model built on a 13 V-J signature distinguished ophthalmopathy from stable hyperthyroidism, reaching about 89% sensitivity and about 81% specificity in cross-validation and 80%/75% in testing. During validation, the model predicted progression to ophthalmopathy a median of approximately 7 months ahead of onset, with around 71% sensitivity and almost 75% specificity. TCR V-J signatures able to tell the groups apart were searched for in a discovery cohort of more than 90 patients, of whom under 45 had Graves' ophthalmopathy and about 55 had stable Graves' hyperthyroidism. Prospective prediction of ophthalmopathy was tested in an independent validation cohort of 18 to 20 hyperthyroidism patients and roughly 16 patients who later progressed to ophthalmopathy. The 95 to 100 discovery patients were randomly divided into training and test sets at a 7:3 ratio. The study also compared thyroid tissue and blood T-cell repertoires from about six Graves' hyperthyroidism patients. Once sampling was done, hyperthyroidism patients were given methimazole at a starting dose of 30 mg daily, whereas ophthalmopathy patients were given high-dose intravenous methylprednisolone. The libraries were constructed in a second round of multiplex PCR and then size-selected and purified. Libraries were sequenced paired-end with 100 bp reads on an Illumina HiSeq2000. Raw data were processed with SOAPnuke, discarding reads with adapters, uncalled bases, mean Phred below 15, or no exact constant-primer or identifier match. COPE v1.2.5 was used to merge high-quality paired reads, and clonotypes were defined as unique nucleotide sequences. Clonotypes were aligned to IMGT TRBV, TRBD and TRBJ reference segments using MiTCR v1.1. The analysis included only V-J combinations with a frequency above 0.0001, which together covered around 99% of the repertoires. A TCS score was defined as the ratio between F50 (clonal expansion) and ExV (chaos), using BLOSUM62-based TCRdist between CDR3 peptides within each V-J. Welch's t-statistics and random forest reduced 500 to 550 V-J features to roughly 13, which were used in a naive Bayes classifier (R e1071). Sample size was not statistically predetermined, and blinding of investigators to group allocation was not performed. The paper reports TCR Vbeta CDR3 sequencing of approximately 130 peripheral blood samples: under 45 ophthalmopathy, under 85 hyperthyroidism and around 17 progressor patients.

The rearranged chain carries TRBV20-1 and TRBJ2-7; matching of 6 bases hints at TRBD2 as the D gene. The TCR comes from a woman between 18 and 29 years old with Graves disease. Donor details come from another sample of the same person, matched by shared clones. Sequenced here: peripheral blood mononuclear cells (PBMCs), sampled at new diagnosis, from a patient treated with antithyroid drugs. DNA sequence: TGCAGTACCACGGAGGGCGGCTACGAGCAGTACTTC. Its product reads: CSTTEGGYEQYF.